This T cell receptor beta chain was identified in a study of CD8+ T cells in alopecia areata. On the study more broadly: At a dose of 5 to 10 mg twice daily, oral tofacitinib was given to treated patients. Overall study findings and caveats: Affected scalp, especially in alopecia totalis/universalis, had a higher clonality than normal scalp did. Sequencing of scalp samples also captures resident alphabeta T cells of normal skin.

Those with alopecia areata gave lesional scalp punch biopsies and peripheral blood. For this clone: The target antigen is unknown.

Germline V gene lookup returns CDR1 GTSNPN and CDR2 SVGIG (reference sequence). The V end was cut by 3 bases, the J end by 4 bases, with 15 bases between. This CDR3 comprises 14 residues. TCR sequencing used cDNA made by reverse transcription of extracted RNA. Generated by immunoSEQ multiplex PCR, the TCRdb table keeps only in-frame clones and is missing some. The sample carries over 150,000 clones, about 63% recorded once. The rearrangement links TRBV30 to TRBJ1-1; D is perhaps TRBD1 (6 bases). This clonotype originated in a human donor with alopecia areata. The sequenced sample was CD4+ T cells sorted from blood, obtained at week 0. The CDR3 DNA reads as TGTGCCTGGAGGGTGGGAGGGGGGAGCACTGAAGCTTTCTTT. Its translation is CAWRVGGGSTEAFF.